In this sample, the clone carrying this TCR beta chain turned up many times. Its antigen is unknown. This specimen comes from a study of identical twins. Study-level results: Researchers reported weaker excess twin sharing in beta out-of-frame sequences.

Unique molecular identifiers were present on cDNA, and template switching added a universal primer site. TCRdb processed the 5' RACE reads anew with MiXCR; each CDR3 protein has one entry. The data show about 920,000 distinct CDR3 sequences, 9% to 15% seen once. Per the germline V gene, CDR1 is SEHNR and CDR2 is FQNEAQ (reference sequence). V was clipped by 4 bases and J by 3 bases; unmatched bases: 6. The CDR3 sequence is 14 residues long. This sample also belongs to another study, concerning yellow fever vaccine responses in identical twins.

Sequencing was performed on PBMCs. This clonotype was sampled from a woman aged 18-30 years in good health. The chain is built from TRBV7-9 and TRBJ2-7, with 7 bases fitting TRBD1. CDR3 nucleotides: TGTGCCAGCAGCTCACCGGGACAGTACTACGAGCAGTACTTC. Protein sequence: CASSSPGQYYEQYF.